The 12 T cell receptor beta chains given below trace back to one sample, sequenced in a study of OX40 agonist ivuxolimab in advanced cancers. Generated by immunoSEQ multiplex PCR, the TCRdb table keeps only in-frame clones and is missing some. The sample yields about 53,000 clones, about 76% seen once. The sequenced sample was CD4+ or CD8+ T cells sorted from blood, obtained in a trial of the OX40 agonist ivuxolimab. The receptors originated from an adult with an advanced solid tumor such as melanoma, head and neck, liver or kidney cancer.

This sequence joins TRBV30 and TRBJ2-7; a weak D match, TRBD2 (7 bases). Germline CDR1 is GTSNPN and CDR2 is SVGIG (reference sequence). The CDR3 consists of 14 residues. V was pared by 5 bases and J by 2 bases, with 16 bases between. CDR3 in DNA: TGTGCCTGGTCGGGGGAGGGGGGAACCTACGAGCAGTACTTC. It codes for CAWSGEGGTYEQYF.

This chain joins TRBV28 and TRBJ2-7; possibly TRBD2 for D (7 bases). Germline CDR1 reads MDHEN; CDR2 reads SYDVKM. V lost 2 bases and J lost 7, with 18 bases in between. The CDR3 consists of 15 residues. This CDR3 reads CASSLGGREKNEQYF. DNA of the CDR3: TGTGCCAGCAGTTTAGGGGGGCGGGAGAAGAATGAGCAGTACTTC.

This chain joins TRBV6-6 and TRBJ1-1, with 8 bases that match TRBD1. This CDR3 comprises 15 residues. CDR1 MNHNY and CDR2 SVGAGI come from the germline V gene (reference sequence). Losses at the gene ends were 6 bases for V and 1 base for J; bases not matched to a gene: 7. The CDR3 loop reads CASRGQAGSNTEAFF. In DNA, the CDR3 is TGTGCCAGCAGGGGACAGGCGGGATCGAACACTGAAGCTTTCTTT.

On this clone itself: The sample holds other DNA sequences that translate to the same CDR3. The chain's CDR3 is CASSLETNEKLFF. CDR3 nucleotides: TGCGCCAGCAGCTTGGAGACCAATGAAAAACTGTTTTTT. The chain couples TRBV5-1 to TRBJ1-4; D is undetermined. Trimming cost V 0 bases and J 5 bases, with 5 bases left between them. Germline CDR1 is SGHRS and CDR2 is YFSETQ. The CDR3 contains 13 residues.

V usage is TRBV6-6 and J usage is TRBJ2-7, with D possibly being TRBD1 or TRBD2 (5 bases each). This CDR3 region has 14 residues. CDR1 MNHNY and CDR2 SVGAGI come from the germline V gene (reference sequence). The ends were cut back, 2 bases at V and 3 bases at J, with 11 bases in the middle. This CDR3 is CASSYPRDGYEQYF. The CDR3 nucleotides read TGTGCCAGCAGTTACCCCAGGGACGGCTACGAGCAGTACTTC.

The J gene is TRBJ1-4, the V gene TRBV11-2, with D possibly matching TRBD1 (5 bases). The ends were cut back, 1 base at V and 5 bases at J, with 11 bases in the middle. CDR3 length: 15 amino acids. Germline V lookup: CDR1 SGHAT, CDR2 FQNNGV. Here the CDR3 reads CASSLGTGVNEKLFF. As DNA, the CDR3 is TGTGCCAGCAGCTTAGGGACGGGGGTGAATGAAAAACTGTTTTTT.

The chain recombines TRBV20-1 with TRBJ1-6; D gene uncertain. Trimming cost V 1 base and J 10 bases, with 5 bases left between them. The CDR3 contains 11 residues. Germline CDR1 and CDR2: DFQATT and SNEGSKA (reference sequence). In DNA, the CDR3 is TGCAGTGCTAGAGTGGAGTCACCCCTCCACTTT. Translating it yields CSARVESPLHF.

The rearrangement uses TRBV5-8 and TRBJ2-3; D might be TRBD2 (5 bases). This CDR3 is 12 amino acids long. The V and J ends lost 4 bases and 7 bases respectively, with 10 bases between them. The germline CDR1 and CDR2 sequences are SGHTS and YDEGEE. The CDR3 loop reads CASSTTGNTQYF. In DNA form, the CDR3 reads TGTGCCAGCAGCACCACGGGGAATACGCAGTATTTT.

This clone was seen a few times. The chain uses TRBV15 and TRBJ1-5; 8 nucleotides line up with TRBD1. V trimming: 0 bases; J trimming: 8 bases; junction bases outside the gene matches: 15. The germline gives CDR1 LNHNV, CDR2 YYDKDF (reference sequence). CDR3 size: 18 residues. This CDR3 is CATSRDPFRDRFSEPQHF. The CDR3 region has the DNA TGTGCCACCAGCAGAGATCCCTTTCGGGACAGGTTCTCTGAGCCCCAGCATTTT.

The chain uses TRBV4-1 and TRBJ1-2, with TRBD1 as a possible D gene (6 bases). This CDR3 is built from 13 residues. Trimming took 4 bases from V and 5 from J, leaving 11 bases between them. Germline V gene lookup returns CDR1 MGHRA and CDR2 YSYEKL. The CDR3 here is CASSPRGDYGYTF. CDR3 bases: TGCGCCAGCAGCCCTAGGGGGGATTATGGCTACACCTTC.

The rearrangement links TRBV19 to TRBJ2-3, with 7 bases lining up with TRBD2. V dropped 3 bases and J dropped 3; count of bases not matched to a gene: 9. The CDR3 sequence is 16 residues long. The germline V gene has CDR1 LNHDA and CDR2 SQIVND (reference sequence). The CDR3 nucleotides are TGTGCCAGTAGTATCAGCCGTGGGGGGGGGACAGATACGCAGTATTTT. Translated, it gives CASSISRGGGTDTQYF.

This rearrangement joins TRBV6-5 to TRBJ1-2, with D hard to call. This CDR3 spans 14 amino acids. V lost 0 bases and J lost 3, with 8 bases in between. Germline CDR1 and CDR2: MNHEY and SVGAGI. CDR3: CASSYSAAYYGYTF. The CDR3 nucleotides read TGTGCCAGCAGTTACTCTGCAGCCTACTATGGCTACACCTTC.